This T cell receptor (beta chain) comes out of a study of shared clonotypes between healthy human individuals (dated by TCRdb to the early 2020s). Regarding the study in general: A few men and two women, aged 18 to 49 years, made up the cohort. To estimate repertoire size and how much clonotypes are shared between individuals, the study performed deep sequencing of blood TCR repertoires from five healthy adults. For each donor, three plates each were used for CD4 naive and CD4 memory, two plates were used for CD8 naive, and one plate was used for CD8 memory. Leukapheresis yielded between about 0.85 and 9.5 billion PBMCs per donor. Libraries were prepared and TCR repertoires were sequenced by different laboratories using diverse techniques, in order to increase sequencing depth and limit assay-specific biases. Study-wide conclusions, independent of this receptor: Only blood was sampled, and tissue TCR repertoires likely differ from those in blood. Incomplete sequencing was indicated by rarefaction of sorted-subset datasets, despite the large sequencing depth. The genetic and exposure-history diversity represented was limited by the small number of donors. Compared with non-shared clonotypes, clonotypes shared by all four sorted-subset donors had higher generation probabilities. When a few donors were compared, the shared fraction of clonotypes was around 5% for naive CD4, roughly 3.4% for naive CD8, 2.3% for memory CD4, and roughly 0.43% for memory CD8. Estimated clonotype richness was generally larger for naive than for memory subsets. Based on pairwise subsampling, the degree of clonotype sharing among donors was expected to be affected by sequencing depth.

To note about this clone: The antigen this receptor binds is unknown. Base qualities are not provided; no much larger clone lies one nucleotide away.

TCR CDR3 regions were amplified from genomic DNA by multiplex PCR using the deep immunoSEQ assay. Extracted genomic DNA from each cell subset was spread evenly across all wells of several immunoSEQ 96-well plates, with each plate serving as a replicate. For sorted subsets, each replicate PCR was loaded with roughly 190 ng genomic DNA, equivalent to 30,000 or so T cell genomes. Purified libraries were measured with a Qubit 3.0 fluorometer, size-checked on a Bioanalyzer 2100, and measured again with the KAPA Library Quantification kit. Each immunoSEQ 96-well plate was sequenced on its own single-read 150-cycle Illumina NextSeq 550 flow cell. The source study handled its data this way. Because the immunoSEQ output included only junctional sequences and no quality scores, the filtering could not be the same as the filtering used for full-length reads. Sequences were annotated with PyIR, a Python wrapper for IgBLAST v1.9, using IMGT germline references to assign V/J genes and CDR3. Reads were removed for weak V/J assignments (E-value above 1e-6), missing CDR3, stop codons, out-of-frame junctions, or ambiguous translated residues. V3J clonotypes were defined as sequences sharing the same inferred V gene, J gene, and CDR3 amino acid sequence. Percentage overlap between repertoires was calculated by dividing the number of shared unique clonotypes by the size of the smaller repertoire. Richness of each repertoire was evaluated using RTK rarefaction, the Chao1 estimator, and Recon v2.1 estimates of unobserved clonotypes. Generation probabilities for all TCRbeta clonotypes obtained by the gDNA method from four donors were computed using OLGA. TCRdb re-hosts the immuneACCESS table, in-frame sequences only. Its copies lack some clones; in the studies checked, an unresolved V gene accounts for under half of them, and the cause for the rest is not known. V, J and clone size were drawn from that table, and D and trimming were deduced from the DNA. The sample table records more than 2 million clones; 93% of these occur just once. The ten top clones hold about 1.6% of the sample.

CD8 naive samples were CD45RO-negative cells positively selected for CCR7, giving a CD45RA+CCR7+ population that excluded TemRA cells. The donors were healthy, HIV-negative adults who had no recently reported acute infections or vaccinations. Every donor was a Caucasian adult living in Nashville, Tennessee, USA. Blood was obtained by leukapheresis, after which PBMCs were separated by Ficoll-Histopaque density gradient centrifugation and cryopreserved in liquid nitrogen vapor phase. Analytical flow cytometry was used to check the purity and quantity of each magnetically sorted T cell population. Genomic DNA was isolated from every sorted fraction and measured by UV absorbance on a Nanodrop 2000c. CDR1 and CDR2, per the germline V gene, are SGDLS and YYNGEE. Reading from cysteine to phenylalanine, the CDR3 counts 15 amino acids. Here the CDR3 DNA is all that survives: 45 bases in frame from base 1. The V end loses 3 bases and the J end loses 5 bases, and a stretch of 17 bases separates them.

The rearrangement combines TRBV9 with TRBJ2-5; 7 matching bases give a weak D call of TRBD1. Source material: naive CD8+ T cells from PBMCs. What the cell subset or site label conveys for this sample: CD45RA+CCR7+. This receptor was taken from a young man in good health. Some clones in this sample may be carry-over from other donors' samples. For the CDR3, the sequence is CASSGSGGGGETQYF. The nucleotides read TGTGCCAGCAGCGGGAGCGGAGGGGGCGGGGAGACCCAGTACTTC.